The source of this T cell receptor beta chain is a study of cytomegalovirus exposure and HLA in healthy donors. Study in general: Among the 300 to 500 donors who were genotyped, over 70% fell in the genetic ancestry cluster that is associated with self-reported Caucasian donors.

Donors were ostensibly healthy at sampling, although undocumented immune exposures were probable. For this clone: The antigen remains unidentified.

Study observations and caveats: Earlier analysis yielded a pattern in which most TCR beta V segments were productive about 90% or about 30% of the time.

The CDR3 is 17 residues long. The ends lost 8 bases at V and 5 bases at J; junction bases unmatched: 20. Germline CDR1 SGHTA, CDR2 FQGTGA. With 60 Vbeta and 13 Jbeta primers, the PCR was carried out. The data were produced by immunoSEQ multiplex PCR, yet TCRdb's version contains in-frame clones alone and is incomplete. The data hold about 150,000 clones, with roughly 83% observed a single time. The receptor was isolated from a man younger than 45 in good health and CMV-seropositive. The V gene is TRBV7-3, the J gene TRBJ2-7; 8 positions match TRBD2. Material for sequencing was PBMCs. The CDR3: CASVYSGGTCRSHEQYF. The CDR3 DNA sequence: TGTGCCAGCGTATATTCGGGGGGGACTTGCAGATCCCACGAGCAGTACTTC.